This T cell receptor beta chain emerged from a study of regulatory T cells in long-lasting Graves disease. Germline assignment: CDR1 LNHNV and CDR2 YYDKDF (reference sequence). Trimming shortened V by 1 base and J by 4 bases, and 11 bases separated the two germline ends. The CDR3 consists of 15 residues. Investigators prepared the TCR beta libraries by applying iRepertoire HTBI primers and Arm-PCR of CDR3 regions. TCRdb reprocessed the multiplex PCR reads with MiXCR, giving one entry per CDR3 protein. The sample records roughly 500,000 distinct CDR3 sequences, 20% to 25% being singletons. Sample time point: persistent/refractory GD, antithyroid drugs over 5 years with positive TRAb. Extracted RNA from PBMCs served as the source of the TCR library.

The chain has TRBV15 and TRBJ1-5; D gene uncertain. The input for sequencing was peripheral blood mononuclear cells (PBMCs), taken when the disease was refractory, from a patient treated with antithyroid drugs. The TCR comes from a female donor with Graves disease. The CDR3 spells CATSRGGPQNQPQHF. For the CDR3, the DNA is TGTGCCACCAGCAGAGGAGGCCCCCAGAATCAGCCCCAGCATTTT.